This T cell receptor (beta chain) was sequenced during a study of T cell repertoires in cytomegalovirus infection. The V and J ends lost 3 bases and 2 bases, in that order; junction bases with no gene match: 11. The CDR3 spans 18 residues. The germline gives CDR1 SNHLY, CDR2 FYNNEI. This clonotype has a handful of counts. What it recognizes is unknown. TCRdb reprocessed the reads with MiXCR, giving one entry per CDR3 protein. The sample records hundreds of thousands of distinct CDR3 sequences, 42% being singletons. The sample in question was cultured PBMCs, obtained from culture after CMV antigen stimulation. The V call is TRBV2, the J call TRBJ2-5; TRBD2 matches 11 bases. This receptor was identified in a human donor in good health (CMV status not recorded). Some clones in this sample may be carry-over from other donors' samples. CDR3 sequence reads: CASSEELAGGVGQETQYF. In DNA, the CDR3 is TGTGCCAGCAGTGAGGAGCTAGCGGGAGGAGTGGGGCAAGAGACCCAGTACTTC. Using reference TRBV2 and TRBJ2-5 for the parts outside the CDR3, the full variable domain is EPEVTQTPSHQVTQMGQEVILRCVPISNHLYFYWYRQILGQKVEFLVSFYNNEISEKSEIFDDQFSVERPDGSNFTLKIRSTKLEDSAMYFCASSEELAGGVGQETQYFGPGTRLLVL.